This T cell receptor beta chain is drawn from a study of T-cell reconstitution after alpha-beta-depleted transplantation in children. Preparation of the TCRbeta library used unique molecular identifiers. TCRdb called the PCR reads again in MiXCR, with one record for every CDR3 protein. This table has fewer than 1 million distinct CDR3 sequences, under 20% appearing once. The CDR3 covers 18 residues. The ends lost 10 bases at V and 14 bases at J; junction bases unmatched: 26. With respect to this clonotype: This clone may be a read error of a much larger clone one base away.

The sequence was obtained from a male patient between 10 and 17 years old who had a stem cell transplant for acute lymphoblastic leukemia, so the T cells may come from the graft donor. This chain uses TRBV12-3 or TRBV12-4 with TRBJ2-6; 10 bases align to TRBD2. Material: PBMCs, mostly from graft donor cells, obtained 360 days after TCRalphabeta/CD19-depleted stem cell transplant. CDR3 protein: CAISPTRLAGEKRQILTF. The DNA of the CDR3 is TGTGCCATCAGCCCGACTCGGCTAGCGGGAGAAAAAAGGCAGATCCTGACTTTC.